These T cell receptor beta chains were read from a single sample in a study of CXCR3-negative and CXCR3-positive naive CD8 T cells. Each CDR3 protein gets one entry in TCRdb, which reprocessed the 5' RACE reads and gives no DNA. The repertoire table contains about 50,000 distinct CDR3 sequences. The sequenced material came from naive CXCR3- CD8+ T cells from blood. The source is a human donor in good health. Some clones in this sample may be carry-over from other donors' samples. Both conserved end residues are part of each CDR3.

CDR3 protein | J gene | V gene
CASSLAPTEGQNYNEQFF | TRBJ2-1 | TRBV7-7
CATSRELRGGEQYF | TRBJ2-7 | TRBV15
CASSLGNRVREQYF | TRBJ2-7 | TRBV7-8
CASSLAIRGSEQYF | TRBJ2-7 | TRBV7-9
CASSPESSGDTYNEQFF | TRBJ2-1 | TRBV18
CASSQVRTEPYNEQFF | TRBJ2-1 | TRBV4-2
CASTHSTAAGEQYF | TRBJ2-7 | TRBV27
CASSLAGGTGELFF | TRBJ2-2 | TRBV6-6
CASSLGATEAFF | TRBJ1-1 | TRBV27
CASSSPPDSYEQYF | TRBJ2-7 | TRBV7-9
CASSLGVPSNQPQHF | TRBJ1-5 | TRBV7-9
CASSQQAPTNEKLFF | TRBJ1-4 | TRBV14
CASSFTSGAYNEQFF | TRBJ2-1 | TRBV7-3
CASSQMDHEQYF | TRBJ2-7 | TRBV5-1
CASRQDRGTEAFF | TRBJ1-1 | TRBV4-3
CSARDKDTDTQYF | TRBJ2-3 | TRBV20-1
CASSSTTGAVNTEAFF | TRBJ1-1 | TRBV7-6